This T cell receptor beta chain is from a study of blood T cell repertoires in COVID-19. Adults between about 18 and 89 years of age took part from some 25 US areas. This clone was counted between two and nine times. The V gene lost 4 bases and the J gene lost 6 bases, with 12 bases spanning the gap. Germline V gene sequence: CDR1 LGHDT, CDR2 YNNKEL (reference sequence). This CDR3 has 13 amino acids. Here immunoSEQ multiplex PCR was the method, and the copy in TCRdb shows in-frame clones only, minus some. The sample records fewer than 350,000 clones, roughly 85% being singletons. Material: PBMCs or T cells enriched from blood (not recorded which). The chain employs TRBV3-1 (or the pseudogene TRBV3-2) and TRBJ1-1; D is undetermined. The sequence derives from a woman in her 50s who had recovered from COVID-19. Here the CDR3 reads CASSPSGEAEAFF. CDR3 nucleotides: TGTGCCAGCAGCCCTTCCGGGGAGGCTGAAGCTTTCTTT.